One and the same sample provided the 24 T cell receptor beta chains below, sequenced in a study of T cells in Graves' hyperthyroidism and ophthalmopathy. Researchers took RNA transcripts and amplified the TCR beta CDR3 regions from them. During a first-round RT-PCR of the TCR CDR3, the HTBI primer set was used. TCRdb redid the calling of the multiplex PCR reads with MiXCR, one entry per CDR3 protein. This sample carries about 200,000 distinct CDR3 sequences, about 16% of them seen once, and the ten largest clones take around two fifths. The sequenced sample was blood. These receptors were taken from a man aged 35 to 55 with Graves' hyperthyroidism.

A few counts support this clonotype. This chain's CDR3 is CASSTHPSGGLMNTEAFF. The CDR3 nucleotides are TGCGCCAGCAGCACCCATCCATCTGGGGGACTTATGAACACTGAAGCTTTCTTT. This sequence joins TRBV5-1 and TRBJ1-1; a possible D gene is TRBD1 (5 bases). CDR3 length: 18 amino acids. CDR1 and CDR2 (germline): SGHRS, YFSETQ. V lost 4 bases to trimming and J lost 0 bases, with 22 bases between them.

J is TRBJ2-3 and V is TRBV9, with a weak D call TRBD2 (7 bases). Germline-derived CDR1 and CDR2 are SGDLS and YYNGEE. The CDR3 runs 14 residues. V gave up 5 bases and J gave up 5 bases, with 15 bases separating them. CDR3 nucleotide sequence: TGTGCCAGCAGTGATTTGGGGGGGCAAGATACGCAGTATTTT. Encoded protein: CASSDLGGQDTQYF.

This clonotype was seen a single time. The J gene is TRBJ1-2, the V gene TRBV27, with 8 bases fitting TRBD1. With V trimmed by 7 bases and J by 2 bases, 12 bases remained unmatched. From germline, CDR1 is MNHEY and CDR2 SMNVEV (reference sequence). This CDR3 is built from 16 residues. The CDR3: CASMGGGTGVNYGYTF. The CDR3, as DNA: TGTGCCAGCATGGGGGGCGGGACAGGCGTAAACTATGGCTACACCTTC.

This clonotype appeared many times. This chain links TRBV9 with TRBJ2-3; D ambiguous. Germline V gene data show CDR1 as SGDLS and CDR2 as YYNGEE. The germline V and J ends were trimmed by 4 bases and 3 bases, with 9 bases remaining between them. CDR3 length: 13 amino acids. The CDR3 DNA reads as TGTGCCAGCAGCTTTACGATGACAGATACGCAGTATTTT. As protein: CASSFTMTDTQYF. Together with reference TRBV9 and TRBJ2-3, the CDR3 gives the full variable domain: DSGVTQTPKHLITATGQRVTLRCSPRSGDLSVYWYQQSLDQGLQFLIQYYNGEERAKGNILERFSAQQFPDLHSELNLSSLELGDSALYFCASSFTMTDTQYFGPGTRLTVL.

This clonotype was detected ten times or more. V usage is TRBV14 and J usage is TRBJ2-5; the match to TRBD2 covers 8 bases. This CDR3 spans 15 amino acids. V trimming: 1 base; J trimming: 4 bases; junction bases outside the gene matches: 5. The germline V gene has CDR1 SGHDN and CDR2 FVKESK. The CDR3 nucleotides read TGTGCCAGCAGCCAAGTCGGGGGGGCAGGAGAGACCCAGTACTTC. It is translated as CASSQVGGAGETQYF.

In this sample, this clonotype turned up many times. This chain joins TRBV7-2 and TRBJ1-3, with D uncertain. The CDR3 is 16 residues long. Between the trimmed V and J ends, which lost 1 base and 3 bases, there was a span of 13 bases. Germline CDR1 reads SGHTA; CDR2 reads FQGNSA. As DNA, the CDR3 is TGTGCCAGCAGCTTAGACGGGCTACTCGGTGGAAACACCATATATTTT. Translated, it gives CASSLDGLLGGNTIYF.

The CDR3 reads CATSRGGDLLRGNEKLFF. The DNA for the CDR3 is TGTGCCACCAGCAGGGGAGGGGACCTGTTGAGGGGTAATGAAAAACTGTTTTTT. J is TRBJ1-4 and V is TRBV15, with a possible D match to TRBD1 (5 bases). The CDR3 contains 18 residues. Germline assignment: CDR1 LNHNV and CDR2 YYDKDF (reference sequence). V was clipped by 3 bases and J by 4 bases, with 21 bases between them.

A remark on this clonotype: A read error may explain this, as a much larger clone is one base away. V and J are TRBV28 and TRBJ2-2; D remains unclear. This CDR3 has 15 residues. The V and J ends lost 6 bases and 4 bases respectively, with 15 bases between them. The V gene's germline CDR1 is MDHEN and CDR2 SYDVKM. The CDR3: CASRPGGQSTGELFF. The CDR3 nucleotides read TGTGCCAGCAGACCCGGTGGCCAGAGCACCGGGGAGCTGTTTTTT.

This clonotype was seen ten or more times. This chain joins TRBV12-3 or TRBV12-4 and TRBJ2-4, with D possibly matching TRBD1 (6 bases). The V end lost 6 bases, the J end lost 0 bases, and 18 bases lay between the germline ends. This CDR3 contains 17 residues. CDR3 residues: CASSPGHRALAKNIQYF. The CDR3 DNA reads as TGTGCCAGCAGCCCGGGACACCGAGCACTAGCCAAAAACATTCAGTACTTC.

There are many counts of this clonotype. The rearrangement joins TRBV2 to TRBJ1-6; 9 bases line up with TRBD1. The germline gives CDR1 SNHLY, CDR2 FYNNEI. The CDR3 is 16 amino acids. With 6 bases clipped from V and 4 bases from J, the junction kept 7 bases outside the gene matches. The CDR3 DNA follows: TGTGCCAGCAGGATAAGGGGGACAGGGTATAATTCACCCCTCCACTTT. It yields the protein CASRIRGTGYNSPLHF.

Many counts were recorded for this clonotype. The V call is TRBV2, the J call TRBJ2-5, with D uncertain. The V end lost 8 bases, the J end lost 0 bases, and 10 bases lay between the germline ends. CDR1 and CDR2 from the germline V gene are SNHLY and FYNNEI. The CDR3 totals 13 residues. CDR3 residues: CASLPHHQETQYF. DNA for the CDR3: TGTGCCAGCCTCCCCCACCACCAAGAGACCCAGTACTTC.

The V gene is TRBV19, the J gene TRBJ2-1; 9 bases are a match to TRBD1. The CDR3 is 16 residues long. J lost 5 bases, V lost 6 bases, and 11 bases had no gene match. Germline assignment: CDR1 LNHDA and CDR2 SQIVND (reference sequence). The CDR3 loop reads CASSIRGGTGNNEQFF. In nucleotides, the CDR3 is TGTGCCAGTAGCATCCGGGGAGGGACAGGGAACAATGAGCAGTTCTTC. Together with reference TRBV19 and TRBJ2-1, the CDR3 gives the full variable domain: DGGITQSPKYLFRKEGQNVTLSCEQNLNHDAMYWYRQDPGQGLRLIYYSQIVNDFQKGDIAEGYSVSREKKESFPLTVTSAQKNPTAFYLCASSIRGGTGNNEQFFGPGTRLTVL.

This clonotype was seen ten or more times. The chain carries TRBV11-2 and TRBJ1-5; TRBD1 might be the D (5 bases). V lost 1 base, J lost 2 bases, and 12 bases lay in between. Per germline, CDR1 SGHAT and CDR2 FQNNGV. The CDR3 covers 16 residues. The CDR3 bases are TGTGCCAGCAGCTTAGGAATCGGGACGGGCAATCAGCCCCAGCATTTT. This sequence encodes CASSLGIGTGNQPQHF.

This rearrangement joins TRBV3-1 to TRBJ1-1; 8 bases match TRBD1. The CDR3 loop spans 18 amino acids. V lost 1 base, J lost 0 bases, and 10 bases stayed unmatched. Per the germline V gene, CDR1 is LGHDT and CDR2 is YNNKEL (reference sequence). CDR3 loop: CASSQVQGALRMNTEAFF. For the CDR3, the DNA is TGTGCCAGCAGCCAAGTTCAGGGGGCGCTTCGGATGAACACTGAAGCTTTCTTT.

This clonotype showed up many times. The V call is TRBV15, the J call TRBJ2-5, with a tentative D call TRBD1 (5 bases). Germline values: CDR1 LNHNV, CDR2 YYDKDF (reference sequence). This CDR3 comprises 14 residues. The ends were cut back, 5 bases at V and 1 base at J, with 11 bases in the middle. The CDR3 DNA sequence: TGTGCCACCAGCGTAGCCAGGGCCCAAGAGACCCAGTACTTC. Its translation: CATSVARAQETQYF.

This clonotype was detected many times. The CDR3 DNA is TGTGCCAGCAGCGTCGGGACAGGGCCTAACTATGGCTACACCTTC. It codes for CASSVGTGPNYGYTF. The rearrangement uses TRBV7-2 and TRBJ1-2; 9 bases align to TRBD1. The CDR3 extends over 15 amino acids. The trim removed 5 bases at V and 0 bases at J, leaving 4 bases unmatched. Germline-derived CDR1 and CDR2 are SGHTA and FQGNSA. Looking up the rest from reference TRBV7-2 and TRBJ1-2 gives the full variable domain: GAGVSQSPSNKVTEKGKDVELRCDPISGHTALYWYRQSLGQGLEFLIYFQGNSAPDKSGLPSDRFSAERTGGSVSTLTIQRTQQEDSAVYLCASSVGTGPNYGYTFGSGTRLTVV.

This clonotype was seen ten or more times. The chain has TRBV30 and TRBJ2-1, with 8 bases lining up with TRBD2. Germline V lookup: CDR1 GTSNPN, CDR2 SVGIG (reference sequence). Trimming took 4 bases from V and 14 from J; bases not matched to a gene: 7. The CDR3 consists of 11 residues. The CDR3 DNA reads as TGTGCCTGGACCTTCGGGACTAGTGAGTTCTTC. Amino acid sequence: CAWTFGTSEFF.

J is TRBJ2-5 and V is TRBV28; TRBD1 matches at 10 bases. Losses at the gene ends were 6 bases for V and 5 bases for J; bases not matched to a gene: 12. The CDR3 has 16 amino acids. Germline V gene sequence: CDR1 MDHEN, CDR2 SYDVKM. CDR3 in DNA: TGTGCCAGCAGCCAGATACCGGGACAGGGGAGGGAGACCCAGTACTTC. Protein: CASSQIPGQGRETQYF.

This clonotype was observed at least ten times. The chain joins TRBV5-1 to TRBJ1-2, with TRBD1 matching over 7 bases. Trimming removed 2 bases from V and 4 bases from J; junction bases left unmatched: 5. CDR3 length: 14 residues. Looked up from germline, CDR1 is SGHRS and CDR2 is YFSETQ. CDR3 bases: TGCGCCAGCAGCTTCGGCAGGGGGGCCTATGGCTACACCTTC. Its translation is CASSFGRGAYGYTF. Full variable domain (rest looked up from reference TRBV5-1 and TRBJ1-2): KAGVTQTPRYLIKTRGQQVTLSCSPISGHRSVSWYQQTPGQGLQFLFEYFSETQRNKGNFPGRFSGRQFSNSRSEMNVSTLELGDSALYLCASSFGRGAYGYTFGSGTRLTVV.

Many counts were recorded for this clonotype. The rearrangement joins TRBV6-5 to TRBJ1-5; 7 bases fit TRBD1. This CDR3 spans 15 amino acids. V was pared by 0 bases and J by 3 bases, with 2 bases of the junction left unmatched. Germline V gene lookup returns CDR1 MNHEY and CDR2 SVGAGI. The DNA for the CDR3 is TGTGCCAGCAGTTACTCAGGGGGCAACAATCAGCCCCAGCATTTT. Residues: CASSYSGGNNQPQHF.

This clonotype was seen at least ten times. The chain uses TRBV4-1 and TRBJ2-3, with D perhaps matching TRBD2 (6 bases). Trimming shortened V by 6 bases and J by 8 bases, and 24 bases separated the two germline ends. CDR3 length equals 16 residues. The germline gives CDR1 MGHRA, CDR2 YSYEKL. The CDR3 spells CASSPRLVLRVGTQYF. CDR3 DNA: TGCGCCAGCAGTCCCCGACTAGTTTTGCGGGTCGGTACGCAGTATTTT.

This clonotype was counted at least ten times. The gene calls are TRBV10-3 and TRBJ2-5, with TRBD2 identical over 13 bases. V was pared by 5 bases and J by 5 bases, with 8 bases of the junction left unmatched. Germline V gene lookup returns CDR1 ENHRY and CDR2 SYGVKD. The length of the CDR3 is 16 residues. The CDR3: CAISQTSGGAGETQYF. DNA of the CDR3: TGTGCCATCAGTCAAACTAGCGGGGGGGCCGGGGAGACCCAGTACTTC.

This clonotype was detected ten times or more. The V and J genes are TRBV5-1 and TRBJ1-2; D is uncertain. Germline CDR1 reads SGHRS; CDR2 reads YFSETQ. This CDR3 contains 13 residues. With 4 bases removed from V and 3 bases from J, the gap between germline ends came to 10 bases. DNA for the CDR3: TGCGCCAGCAGCCAGGACGTCGACTATGGCTACACCTTC. Encoded protein: CASSQDVDYGYTF.

About this clonotype: This may come from a read error, since a much larger clone is one base off. The V call is TRBV27, the J call TRBJ1-6, with a possible D match to TRBD1 (6 bases). Germline V gives CDR1 MNHEY, CDR2 SMNVEV (reference sequence). CDR3 length equals 16 residues. The DNA of the CDR3 is TGTGCCAGCAGTTTGAACAGGGTCTCCGGGGATTCACCCCTCCGCTTT. It codes for CASSLNRVSGDSPLRF.